The 20 T cell receptor beta chains below all came from one sample that was sequenced in a study of blood T cell repertoires in COVID-19. Clones were read by immunoSEQ multiplex PCR, and TCRdb kept only the in-frame ones, dropping some. The sample lists around 370,000 clones; around 91% were seen once. Sample: peripheral blood. The receptors were gathered from a woman younger than 35 who had recovered from COVID-19.

The chain uses TRBV23-1 and TRBJ2-1, with 13 bases lining up with TRBD2. TRBV23-1 is assigned to the ORF class and has an uncertain function. This CDR3 is built from 20 residues. V gave up 2 bases and J gave up 10 bases; unmatched junction bases: 20. CDR3 sequence (DNA): TGCGCCAGCAGTCAACCAACCGGGACTAGCGGGACCCTTATCTCACCCGAGCAGTTCTTC. It translates to CASSQPTGTSGTLISPEQFF.

This clone is a singleton in its sample. The chain couples TRBV21-1 to TRBJ2-7; the table gives TRBD1 as D, unverified against the DNA. TRBV21-1 represents a pseudogene. CDR3 length equals 17 residues. Written as DNA, the CDR3 is TGTGCCAGCAGCCGCCCCCCTAGACAGGGGGCGAGCTACGAGCAGTACGTC. As protein: CASSRPPRQGASYEQYV.

In this sample, this clone turned up once. This chain uses TRBV10-1 with TRBJ2-1, with 9 bases lining up with TRBD2. Germline values: CDR1 WNHNN, CDR2 SYGVQD (reference sequence). This CDR3 has 20 residues. After removal of 7 bases from V and 8 bases from J, the junction contained 27 bases not matched to a gene. The chain's CDR3 is CASIPRVSLSGGRDAHEQFF. CDR3 DNA: TGCGCCAGCATCCCCCGGGTGTCTTTGTCGGGCGGGAGGGATGCTCATGAGCAGTTCTTC.

Here the CDR3 reads CASSEILRSYNEQFF. CDR3 bases: TGTGCCAGCAGTGAAATACTGCGTAGCTACAATGAGCAGTTCTTC. The chain employs TRBV2 and TRBJ2-1; D is ambiguous. Germline loops: CDR1 SNHLY, CDR2 FYNNEI. V lost 2 bases and J lost 3, with 11 bases in between. The CDR3 is 15 residues long.

J is TRBJ2-7 and V is TRBV5-1, with TRBD1 identical over 10 bases. Unmatched junction bases numbered 7, after V lost 3 bases and J lost 7 bases. The CDR3 sequence is 14 residues long. The germline V gene encodes CDR1 SGHRS and CDR2 YFSETQ. CDR3 nucleotide sequence: TGCGCCAGCAGCTCCGGGACAGGGGCGGGGGAGCAGTACGTC. Encoded protein: CASSSGTGAGEQYV.

This chain connects TRBV30 to TRBJ1-1; D remains ambiguous. Germline V gene data show CDR1 as GTSNPN and CDR2 as SVGIG (reference sequence). The CDR3 contains 17 residues. The germline V and J ends were trimmed by 4 bases and 3 bases, with 24 bases remaining between them. The CDR3: CAWKVRWERAGDTEAFF. The CDR3, as DNA: TGTGCCTGGAAAGTCCGATGGGAGAGGGCTGGTGACACTGAAGCTTTCTTT.

The chain has TRBV18 and TRBJ2-1; TRBD1 might be the D (6 bases). CDR3 length: 13 amino acids. Per the germline V gene, CDR1 is KGHSH and CDR2 is LQKENI. The ends were cut back, 8 bases at V and 8 bases at J, with 16 bases in the middle. CDR3 residues: CASETGLRDEQFF. DNA for the CDR3: TGTGCCAGCGAGACAGGACTTAGGGATGAGCAGTTCTTC.

This rearrangement joins TRBV2 to TRBJ1-1, with 7 bases that match TRBD1. Germline loops: CDR1 SNHLY, CDR2 FYNNEI. The length of the CDR3 is 14 residues. The V gene end was trimmed by 8 bases and the J gene end by 0 bases; junction bases not matched to a gene: 6. The CDR3 region is CASGEQGLNTEAFF. The CDR3 DNA is TGTGCCAGCGGGGAACAGGGGTTGAACACTGAAGCTTTCTTT.

This chain joins TRBV7-2 and TRBJ2-1; the match to TRBD2 covers 9 bases. This CDR3 contains 13 residues. Germline V gives CDR1 SGHTA, CDR2 FQGNSA. Trimming cost V 2 bases and J 10 bases; bases outside gene matches: 3. The CDR3 nucleotides are TGTGCCAGCAGCTTAACCGGACTAGCGGAGCAGTTCTTC. It codes for CASSLTGLAEQFF.

This clone was found once. V and J are TRBV3-1 (or the pseudogene TRBV3-2) and TRBJ2-2, with 8 nucleotides matching TRBD2. The CDR3 has 17 amino acids. The V segment lost 1 base and the J segment 6 bases; nucleotides outside the gene matches: 10. Germline CDR1 and CDR2: LGHDT and YNNKEL (reference sequence). The CDR3 spells CASSQGFAGGWPGELFF. The CDR3 coding sequence is TGTGCCAGCAGCCAAGGATTCGCGGGAGGTTGGCCCGGGGAGCTGTTTTTT.

This sequence joins TRBV10-3 and TRBJ1-2; 8 nucleotides agree with TRBD1. Germline V gene lookup returns CDR1 ENHRY and CDR2 SYGVKD. V was clipped by 6 bases and J by 12 bases; unmatched bases: 6. There are 11 residues in the CDR3. The CDR3 sequence: CAIRQRQGHTF. The CDR3 DNA reads TGTGCCATCAGACAAAGACAGGGGCACACCTTC.

The chain recombines TRBV24-1 with TRBJ1-5, with D tentatively TRBD1 (5 bases). From germline, CDR1 is KGHDR and CDR2 SFDVKD. The CDR3 extends over 13 amino acids. Deletions cut 3 bases from V and 9 bases from J, with 11 bases between. CDR3 amino acids: CATSDHGTGPQHF. The CDR3 region has the DNA TGTGCCACCAGTGATCACGGCACAGGGCCCCAGCATTTT.

V is TRBV5-6 and J is TRBJ1-4, with a weak D call TRBD1 (5 bases). V was cut by 4 bases and J by 8 bases, with 15 bases left in between. Germline V gene data show CDR1 as SGHDT and CDR2 as YYEEEE. The CDR3 loop spans 14 amino acids. The CDR3 DNA is TGTGCCAGCAGCCTCCCGGGGGTTAACGAAAAACTGTTTTTT. It specifies CASSLPGVNEKLFF.

This rearrangement joins TRBV3-1 (or the pseudogene TRBV3-2) to TRBJ2-1; D perhaps matches TRBD2 (5 bases). Germline-derived CDR1 and CDR2 are LGHDT and YNNKEL (reference sequence). Trimming took off 1 base at V and 8 bases at J, with 12 bases between the two ends. The CDR3 runs 14 residues. The CDR3 loop is CASSQVPDSDEQFF. The CDR3 DNA reads TGTGCCAGCAGCCAAGTCCCGGACTCTGATGAGCAGTTCTTC.

The chain has TRBV7-2 and TRBJ1-4; D possibly corresponds to TRBD1 (5 bases). This CDR3 region has 12 residues. Trimming stripped 2 bases from V and 10 bases from J, with 8 bases between. Germline V CDR1 and CDR2: SGHTA, FQGNSA. CDR3 region: CASSLIRGKLFF. As DNA, the CDR3 is TGTGCCAGCAGCTTAATAAGGGGAAAACTGTTTTTT.

The CDR3 nucleotides read TGTGCCAGTAGTGAACAGGAAGGCACTGAAGCTTTCTTT. Its translation: CASSEQEGTEAFF. V is TRBV19 and J is TRBJ1-1; D might be TRBD1 (5 bases). The V gene's germline CDR1 is LNHDA and CDR2 SQIVND (reference sequence). This CDR3 comprises 13 residues. V lost 5 bases to trimming and J lost 4 bases, with 11 bases between them.

The rearrangement joins TRBV11-2 to TRBJ2-7, with 8 bases lining up with TRBD2. The CDR3 sequence is 17 residues long. V lost 5 bases to trimming and J lost 3 bases; unmatched junction nucleotides: 15. Per the germline V gene, CDR1 is SGHAT and CDR2 is FQNNGV. The chain's CDR3 is CASSPQVTAGVNYEQYV. The CDR3 nucleotides read TGTGCCAGCAGCCCCCAAGTGACAGCGGGAGTGAACTACGAGCAGTACGTC.

This chain links TRBV5-4 with TRBJ2-7, with TRBD1 matching 9 bases. The CDR3 spans 14 residues. V shed 1 base and J 4 bases; nucleotides not matched to a gene: 3. Germline assignment: CDR1 SGHNT and CDR2 YYREEE (reference sequence). CDR3 sequence reads: CASSLRTGEYEQYV. The CDR3 DNA sequence: TGTGCCAGCAGCTTGAGGACAGGGGAATACGAGCAGTACGTC.

The genes are TRBV9 and TRBJ2-1; 12 bases agree with TRBD2. V gave up 5 bases and J gave up 9 bases; unmatched junction bases: 9. CDR3 size: 15 residues. Germline CDR1 SGDLS, CDR2 YYNGEE. The CDR3 sequence: CASSVTSGRSGEQFF. The CDR3, as DNA: TGTGCCAGCAGTGTGACTAGCGGGAGATCCGGTGAGCAGTTCTTC.

This clone appeared a single time. The V call is TRBV30, the J call TRBJ1-1, with D perhaps matching TRBD1 (6 bases). CDR3 length: 11 residues. V was clipped by 5 bases and J by 12 bases, with 16 bases between them. CDR1 is GTSNPN and CDR2 is SVGIG in the germline V gene (reference sequence). CDR3 in DNA: TGTGCCTGGTCACCAGACAGGACGCCTTTCTTT. Its translation is CAWSPDRTPFF.